Below are 2 T cell receptor beta chains sequenced from a single sample in a study of cytomegalovirus exposure and HLA in healthy donors. The PCR contained 60 Vbeta and 13 Jbeta primers. Repertoires were generated with immunoSEQ multiplex PCR, while TCRdb's copy carries only in-frame clones and drops some. The data hold hundreds of thousands of clones, with roughly 84% observed a single time. Sample: PBMCs. The receptors originated from a boy younger than 10 in good health and CMV-seronegative.

This chain links TRBV6-4 with TRBJ1-4; D might be TRBD1 (5 bases). V was trimmed by 2 bases and J by 13 bases, leaving 11 bases between them. The length of the CDR3 is 12 residues. Germline CDR1 is MRHNA and CDR2 is SNTAGT. The CDR3 bases are TGTGCCAGCAGTGACAGTAGGGGTACACTGTTTTTT. Translated, it gives CASSDSRGTLFF.

The genes are TRBV9 and TRBJ2-3; TRBD2 matches at 8 bases. Germline loops: CDR1 SGDLS, CDR2 YYNGEE. The J segment lost 1 base and the V segment lost 5 bases, leaving 3 bases of the junction unmatched. The CDR3 covers 14 residues. The CDR3 protein is CASSSSGGTDTQYF. DNA of the CDR3: TGTGCCAGCAGTAGTAGCGGGGGCACAGATACGCAGTATTTT.